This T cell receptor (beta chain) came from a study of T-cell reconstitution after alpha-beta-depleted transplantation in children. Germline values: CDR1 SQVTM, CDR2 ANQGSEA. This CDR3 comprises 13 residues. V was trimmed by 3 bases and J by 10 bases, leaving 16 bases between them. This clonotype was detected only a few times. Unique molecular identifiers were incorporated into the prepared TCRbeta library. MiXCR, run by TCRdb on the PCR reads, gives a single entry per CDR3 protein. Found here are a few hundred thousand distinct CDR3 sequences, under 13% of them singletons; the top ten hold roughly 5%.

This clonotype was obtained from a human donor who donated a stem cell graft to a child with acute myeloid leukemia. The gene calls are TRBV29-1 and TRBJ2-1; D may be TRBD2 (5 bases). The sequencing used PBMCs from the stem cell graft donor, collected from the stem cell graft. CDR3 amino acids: CSVDNPSGPEQFF. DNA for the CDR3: TGCAGCGTTGACAATCCGAGCGGCCCCGAGCAGTTCTTC.